The 13 T cell receptor beta chains listed next were all sequenced from one sample in a study of OX40 agonist ivuxolimab in advanced cancers. TCRdb keeps only in-frame clones here, not all; method: immunoSEQ multiplex PCR. The sample yields over 90,000 clones, around 84% seen once. Specimen: CD4+ or CD8+ T cells sorted from blood, collected in a trial of the OX40 agonist ivuxolimab. Receptors were obtained from an adult with an advanced solid tumor such as melanoma, head and neck, liver or kidney cancer.

This chain uses TRBV5-1 with TRBJ2-1, with D possibly being TRBD2 (6 bases). CDR3 length: 15 amino acids. Trimming left V 4 bases short and J 5 bases short, with 16 bases between. CDR1 is SGHRS and CDR2 is YFSETQ in the germline V gene. CDR3 sequence (DNA): TGCGCCAGCAGCCTCGGGACTGGCAAACACAATGAGCAGTTCTTC. Residues: CASSLGTGKHNEQFF.

The V and J genes are TRBV18 and TRBJ2-1; D is perhaps TRBD2 (6 bases). Germline CDR1 KGHSH, CDR2 LQKENI. The CDR3 contains 16 residues. Trimming removed 3 bases at V and 5 bases at J, with 17 bases between. CDR3 region: CASSPGLPGIDNEQFF. DNA for the CDR3: TGTGCCAGCTCACCGGGACTCCCCGGCATAGACAATGAGCAGTTCTTC.

This clone was picked up one time. V gene TRBV2 combines with J gene TRBJ2-2; D unclear. The CDR3 extends over 14 amino acids. Trimming shortened V by 8 bases and J by 0 bases, and 10 bases separated the two germline ends. The germline gives CDR1 SNHLY, CDR2 FYNNEI. CDR3 in amino acids: CASVGRPNTGELFF. DNA for the CDR3: TGTGCCAGCGTAGGACGGCCGAACACCGGGGAGCTGTTTTTT.

The V call is TRBV15, the J call TRBJ2-1, with 10 bases identical to TRBD2. The CDR3 totals 16 residues. In germline, CDR1 is LNHNV, CDR2 YYDKDF (reference sequence). The ends lost 3 bases at V and 6 bases at J; junction bases unmatched: 8. CDR3 nucleotide sequence: TGTGCCACCAGCAGGGTAGCGGGAGGTTCACGCAATGAGCAGTTCTTC. This encodes CATSRVAGGSRNEQFF.

This clone was picked up a small number of times. The V and J genes are TRBV29-1 and TRBJ2-5; D could derive from TRBD1 or TRBD2 (5 bases each). V was shortened by 6 bases and J by 3 bases, with 17 bases between the two germline ends. This CDR3 contains 14 residues. Per the germline V gene, CDR1 is SQVTM and CDR2 is ANQGSEA. Here the CDR3 DNA reads TGCAGCGTCGTGACGGGACCCCTAAAAGAGACCCAGTACTTC. The encoded protein is CSVVTGPLKETQYF.

This sequence joins TRBV28 and TRBJ2-7, with 7 bases matching TRBD1. The length of the CDR3 is 14 residues. Germline CDR1 MDHEN, CDR2 SYDVKM. Trimming took 7 bases from V and 0 from J; bases not matched to a gene: 6. CDR3 protein: CASTRTGHSYEQYF. The CDR3 nucleotides read TGTGCCAGCACCAGGACAGGCCACTCCTACGAGCAGTACTTC. The complete variable domain, with remaining parts taken from reference TRBV28 and TRBJ2-7, reads DVKVTQSSRYLVKRTGEKVFLECVQDMDHENMFWYRQDPGLGLRLIYFSYDVKMKEKGDIPEGYSVSREKKERFSLILESASTNQTSMYLCASTRTGHSYEQYFGPGTRLTVT.

The chain is built from TRBV5-4 and TRBJ2-2; TRBD2 aligns across 12 bases. V dropped 4 bases and J dropped 7; count of bases not matched to a gene: 8. This CDR3 has 16 residues. CDR1 is SGHNT and CDR2 is YYREEE in the germline V gene (reference sequence). The CDR3 nucleotides are TGTGCCAGCAGCCCCCTAGCGGGAGGGGTAGGCGGGGAGCTGTTTTTT. Protein: CASSPLAGGVGGELFF.

The chain links TRBV11-2 to TRBJ2-7; D call uncertain. In germline, CDR1 is SGHAT, CDR2 FQNNGV. V was shortened by 0 bases and J by 4 bases, with 7 bases between the two germline ends. The CDR3 runs 13 residues. The DNA for the CDR3 is TGTGCCAGCAGCTTAGATCCCGGTTACGAGCAGTACTTC. Residues: CASSLDPGYEQYF. Full variable domain (remainder filled in from reference TRBV11-2 and TRBJ2-7): EAGVAQSPRYKIIEKRQSVAFWCNPISGHATLYWYQQILGQGPKLLIQFQNNGVVDDSQLPKDRFSAERLKGVDSTLKIQPAKLEDSAVYLCASSLDPGYEQYFGPGTRLTVT.

The chain is built from TRBV5-4 and TRBJ2-3; 12 nucleotides align to TRBD2. CDR3 length: 16 residues. V lost 3 bases and J lost 6; bases outside the gene matches: 8. In germline, CDR1 is SGHNT, CDR2 YYREEE (reference sequence). In nucleotides, the CDR3 is TGTGCCAGCAGCTCGCCGACTAGCGGGAGTATCGATACGCAGTATTTT. Amino acids: CASSSPTSGSIDTQYF. The variable domain in full, completed from reference TRBV5-4 and TRBJ2-3, reads ETGVTQSPTHLIKTRGQQVTLRCSSQSGHNTVSWYQQALGQGPQFIFQYYREEENGRGNFPPRFSGLQFPNYSSELNVNALELDDSALYLCASSSPTSGSIDTQYFGPGTRLTVL.

This chain uses TRBV28 with TRBJ2-3; 14 positions agree with TRBD2. From germline, CDR1 is MDHEN and CDR2 SYDVKM. The CDR3 runs to 17 residues. J gave up 3 bases and V 3 bases, and 5 bases lay outside the gene matches. For the CDR3, the DNA is TGTGCCAGCAGTTTGTTGGGACTAGCGGGAGCAACAGATACGCAGTATTTT. Protein sequence: CASSLLGLAGATDTQYF.

This rearrangement joins TRBV28 to TRBJ1-2; 9 bases align to TRBD1. The CDR3 contains 13 residues. CDR1 is MDHEN and CDR2 is SYDVKM in the germline V gene. The J segment lost 6 bases and the V segment lost 6 bases, leaving 5 bases of the junction unmatched. The CDR3 sequence: CASRPGTGHGYTF. As DNA, the CDR3 is TGTGCCAGCAGACCCGGGACAGGGCATGGCTACACCTTC.

The J gene is TRBJ2-3, the V gene TRBV7-9; D is possibly TRBD2 (6 bases). V was clipped by 0 bases and J by 4 bases, with 20 bases between them. The germline CDR1 and CDR2 sequences are SEHNR and FQNEAQ (reference sequence). This CDR3 is 18 amino acids long. The DNA for the CDR3 is TGTGCCAGCAGCTTAGCGAGCGGTGGGGCGGGACGGTCAGATACGCAGTATTTT. It codes for CASSLASGGAGRSDTQYF.

V is TRBV5-1 and J is TRBJ1-5; D not resolved. The CDR3 runs 13 residues. The V end lost 4 bases, the J end lost 7 bases, and 12 bases lay between the germline ends. Germline CDR1 SGHRS, CDR2 YFSETQ. Written as DNA, the CDR3 is TGCGCCAGCAGCCCGGACGCAAACCAGCCCCAGCATTTT. It encodes CASSPDANQPQHF.